Below are 13 T cell receptor beta chains sequenced from a single sample in a study of blood T cell repertoires in COVID-19. The protocol was immunoSEQ multiplex PCR, while the TCRdb copy is restricted to in-frame clones and leaves out a portion. The sample holds about 170,000 clones, roughly nine tenths seen once. The material sequenced was peripheral blood. The source is a woman aged 55-69 years with COVID-19, enrolled during active disease.

Of note for this clone: The same CDR3 arises from other DNA sequences in this sample as well. The CDR3 protein is CASSKWGAGRTYEQYF. The CDR3 nucleotides are TGTGCCAGCAGCAAATGGGGAGCGGGAAGAACCTACGAGCAATACTTC. This chain joins TRBV21-1 and TRBJ2-7; TRBD2 is the table's D call and was not checked against the DNA. TRBV21-1 is marked as a pseudogene. This CDR3 region has 16 residues.

The chain links TRBV12-5 to TRBJ2-2; TRBD1 aligns across 8 bases. With V trimmed by 5 bases and J by 7 bases, 12 bases remained unmatched. Germline CDR1 LGHNT, CDR2 FRNRAP. This CDR3 region has 16 residues. CDR3 in DNA: TGTGCTAGTGGTCCGCCGGGACAGGACTTTTTCGGGGAGCTGTTTTTT. Translated: CASGPPGQDFFGELFF. The full variable domain, with the rest looked up from reference TRBV12-5 and TRBJ2-2, is DARVTQTPRHKVTEMGQEVTMRCQPILGHNTVFWYRQTMMQGLELLAYFRNRAPLDDSGMPKDRFSAEMPDATLATLKIQPSEPRDSAVYFCASGPPGQDFFGELFFGEGSRLTVL.

The chain has TRBV5-1 and TRBJ1-5, with 7 bases that match TRBD1. Per the germline V gene, CDR1 is SGHRS and CDR2 is YFSETQ. The CDR3 is made up of 15 amino acids. V lost 0 bases, J lost 2 bases, and 2 bases stayed unmatched. The CDR3 region is CASSLETGGNQPQHF. The CDR3 DNA follows: TGCGCCAGCAGCTTGGAAACAGGGGGCAATCAGCCCCAGCATTTT.

V is TRBV27 and J is TRBJ1-1; D gene unclear. The germline V and J ends were trimmed by 1 base and 0 bases, with 3 bases remaining between them. Germline V lookup: CDR1 MNHEY, CDR2 SMNVEV (reference sequence). The CDR3 totals 13 residues. The CDR3 loop reads CASSLFLNTEAFF. In DNA form, the CDR3 reads TGTGCCAGCAGTTTATTCTTGAACACTGAAGCTTTCTTT.

This clone showed up just once. This chain uses TRBV29-1 with TRBJ2-5; TRBD2 matches at 10 bases. The CDR3 is 14 residues long. Per the germline V gene, CDR1 is SQVTM and CDR2 is ANQGSEA. In nucleotides, the CDR3 is TGCAGTCACCGGGGGGCTAGCGGGAGTGAGACCCAGTACTTC. It specifies CSHRGASGSETQYF.

V gene TRBV9 combines with J gene TRBJ2-1; TRBD2 matches at 12 bases. Trimming at V came to 5 bases and at J to 8 bases, leaving 11 bases not matched to a gene. This CDR3 spans 16 amino acids. From germline, CDR1 is SGDLS and CDR2 YYNGEE. CDR3 protein: CASSELTSGSLHEQFF. DNA of the CDR3: TGTGCCAGCAGTGAATTGACTAGCGGGAGTCTCCATGAGCAGTTCTTC.

V is TRBV29-1 and J is TRBJ1-3; TRBD1 might be the D (5 bases). Per the germline V gene, CDR1 is SQVTM and CDR2 is ANQGSEA. The CDR3 is 20 amino acids. V lost 4 bases to trimming and J lost 0 bases, with 28 bases between them. The CDR3 DNA follows: TGCAGCGTTGTCTGGTTGGATTTGGGGAAAGACAGTACCTCTGGAAACACCATATATTTT. Amino acids: CSVVWLDLGKDSTSGNTIYF.

The V call is TRBV5-1, the J call TRBJ2-7; perhaps TRBD1 as D (5 bases). V lost 1 base and J lost 2, with 7 bases in between. Germline V gives CDR1 SGHRS, CDR2 YFSETQ. The CDR3 length is 13 residues. The CDR3 reads CASSLSRAYEQYF. The CDR3 nucleotides read TGCGCCAGCAGCTTGAGCAGGGCCTACGAGCAGTACTTC.

The J gene is TRBJ2-1, the V gene TRBV14; maybe TRBD2 (6 bases). CDR3 length: 15 amino acids. The V and J ends lost 2 bases and 9 bases respectively, with 17 bases between them. Germline CDR1 is SGHDN and CDR2 is FVKESK. CDR3 bases: TGTGCCAGCAGCCAATTCTATCCGACGGGAGCTGAGCAGTTCTTC. Translated: CASSQFYPTGAEQFF.

The rearrangement uses TRBV27 and TRBJ2-7; 7 nucleotides align to TRBD2. Per the germline V gene, CDR1 is MNHEY and CDR2 is SMNVEV (reference sequence). The CDR3 sequence is 19 residues long. V lost 10 bases, J lost 7 bases, and 31 bases stayed unmatched. Here the CDR3 DNA reads TGTGCCATCAATACTCCTTACGGGGCTAGCGGATCCTCATGTTGGGAGCAGTACTTC. Its translation is CAINTPYGASGSSCWEQYF.

The gene calls are TRBV12-5 and TRBJ2-2, with TRBD2 as a possible D gene (6 bases). The germline V gene has CDR1 LGHNT and CDR2 FRNRAP. V lost 7 bases and J lost 7, with 13 bases in between. The CDR3 has 13 residues. CDR3 in amino acids: CASAEQEGGELFF. CDR3 DNA: TGTGCTAGTGCCGAGCAGGAGGGCGGGGAGCTGTTTTTT.

The J gene is TRBJ1-3, the V gene TRBV9; D gene uncertain. Germline V gene lookup returns CDR1 SGDLS and CDR2 YYNGEE. The CDR3 consists of 14 residues. Trimming stripped 1 base from V and 0 bases from J, with 5 bases between. The CDR3, as DNA: TGTGCCAGCAGCGTAATAGACTCTGGAAACACCATATATTTT. Its translation is CASSVIDSGNTIYF.

The rearrangement uses TRBV27 and TRBJ2-3; 8 bases are shared with TRBD2. CDR1 and CDR2 from the germline V gene are MNHEY and SMNVEV (reference sequence). CDR3 size: 16 residues. Trimming removed 4 bases from V and 3 bases from J; junction bases left unmatched: 9. As DNA, the CDR3 is TGTGCCAGCAGTTCTCGGTGGGCGGGAGGTACAGATACGCAGTATTTT. Residues: CASSSRWAGGTDTQYF.